This record covers a single T cell receptor beta chain. The data were obtained in a study of shared clonotypes between healthy human individuals. The protocol was immunoSEQ multiplex PCR, while the TCRdb copy is restricted to in-frame clones and leaves out a portion. The sample records around 600,000 clones, around 97% being singletons. The donors, healthy adults who were HIV-negative, had experienced no recent acute infections or vaccinations. The CDR3 loop spans 16 amino acids. CDR1 and CDR2 from the germline V gene are MNHEY and SVGAGI. Trimming stripped 0 bases from V and 3 bases from J, with 15 bases between.

This chain joins TRBV6-5 and TRBJ2-7; the D gene is possibly TRBD2 (5 bases). The sample consisted of naive CD4+ T cells sorted from blood. As for subset: CD45RA+ positively selected. This clonotype originated in a woman between 25 and 40 years old in good health. The CDR3 is CASSYSSLAELYEQYF. The DNA of the CDR3 is TGTGCCAGCAGTTACTCGAGTCTAGCCGAACTCTACGAGCAGTACTTC.